One and the same sample provided the 9 T cell receptor beta chains below, sequenced in a study of blood T cell repertoires in COVID-19. This table comes from immunoSEQ multiplex PCR, and its TCRdb copy is limited to in-frame clones, with some not included. This table holds roughly 37,000 clones, around 78% found once. Sample: peripheral blood. All receptors derive from a man aged 60 to 69 with acute or convalescent COVID-19.

The chain carries TRBV6-1 and TRBJ1-6; D remains ambiguous. CDR3 length equals 13 residues. The germline V and J ends were trimmed by 2 bases and 8 bases, with 7 bases remaining between them. The germline gives CDR1 MNHNS, CDR2 SASEGT. The CDR3: CASSENLDSPLHF. In nucleotides, the CDR3 is TGTGCCAGCAGTGAAAACTTGGATTCACCCCTCCACTTT.

This chain connects TRBV6-5 to TRBJ2-4, with 7 bases that match TRBD1. The V gene end was trimmed by 2 bases and the J gene end by 2 bases; junction bases not matched to a gene: 6. The CDR3 length is 16 residues. CDR1 is MNHEY, CDR2 SVGAGI, per germline. The CDR3 bases are TGTGCCAGCAGTTACCTGACAGGGCCCCCCAAAAACATTCAGTACTTC. Protein sequence: CASSYLTGPPKNIQYF.

V usage is TRBV28 and J usage is TRBJ1-1, with TRBD1 identical over 10 bases. The germline gives CDR1 MDHEN, CDR2 SYDVKM. The CDR3 extends over 14 amino acids. Germline trimming cut 6 bases from V and 8 bases from J; bases unmatched to any gene: 9. In nucleotides, the CDR3 is TGTGCCAGCAGCATTGGGACAGGGGTTCGAGAAGCTTTCTTT. It specifies CASSIGTGVREAFF.

This clone occurred a few times. The chain is built from TRBV5-6 and TRBJ1-2; no clear D. The germline gives CDR1 SGHDT, CDR2 YYEEEE. The length of the CDR3 is 12 residues. V was cut by 0 bases and J by 5 bases, with 5 bases left in between. The CDR3 is CASSLDPYGYTF. The DNA for the CDR3 is TGTGCCAGCAGCTTGGATCCGTATGGCTACACCTTC.

The chain couples TRBV5-1 to TRBJ1-2; D gene uncertain. V was cut by 1 base and J by 0 bases, with 4 bases left in between. Germline CDR1 is SGHRS and CDR2 is YFSETQ. The CDR3 consists of 13 residues. The CDR3 coding sequence is TGCGCCAGCAGCTTGTCTGCTAACTATGGCTACACCTTC. This gives the protein CASSLSANYGYTF.

The chain links TRBV6-6 to TRBJ2-7; 7 nucleotides line up with TRBD1. The CDR3 runs to 14 residues. Looked up from germline, CDR1 is MNHNY and CDR2 is SVGAGI (reference sequence). Losses at the gene ends were 8 bases for V and 2 bases for J; bases not matched to a gene: 9. CDR3 sequence reads: CASATPGTAYEQYF. The CDR3 coding sequence is TGTGCCAGCGCAACCCCCGGGACAGCCTACGAGCAGTACTTC.

The chain is built from TRBV10-1 and TRBJ2-1; 7 bases agree with TRBD2. V dropped 6 bases and J dropped 7; count of bases not matched to a gene: 18. Germline assignment: CDR1 WNHNN and CDR2 SYGVQD (reference sequence). The CDR3 runs to 17 residues. This CDR3 is CASSHDLADVLRNEQFF. The CDR3 coding sequence is TGCGCCAGCAGCCACGATCTAGCGGATGTTTTAAGGAATGAGCAGTTCTTC.

There are a few counts of this clone. The chain carries TRBV19 and TRBJ2-3, with a possible D match to TRBD2 (6 bases). The germline V gene encodes CDR1 LNHDA and CDR2 SQIVND (reference sequence). The CDR3 totals 14 residues. Trimming shortened V by 3 bases and J by 1 base, and 8 bases separated the two germline ends. The CDR3 DNA is TGTGCCAGTAGTATGGGAGGAGGCACAGATACGCAGTATTTT. It yields the protein CASSMGGGTDTQYF.

The chain recombines TRBV19 with TRBJ2-7, with D maybe TRBD1 (6 bases). The CDR3 spans 17 residues. Looked up from germline, CDR1 is LNHDA and CDR2 is SQIVND (reference sequence). The V end was cut by 3 bases, the J end by 2 bases, with 20 bases between. DNA of the CDR3: TGTGCCAGTAGTATCGCCCTGCCTACAGGGACCGCCTACGAGCAGTACTTC. Amino acids: CASSIALPTGTAYEQYF.